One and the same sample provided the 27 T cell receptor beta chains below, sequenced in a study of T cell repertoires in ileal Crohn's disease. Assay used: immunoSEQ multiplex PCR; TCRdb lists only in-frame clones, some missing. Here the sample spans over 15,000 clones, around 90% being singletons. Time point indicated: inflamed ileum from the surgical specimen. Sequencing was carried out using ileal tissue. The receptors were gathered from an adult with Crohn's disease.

The CDR3 protein is CASSLPRDRGRTEAFF. As DNA, the CDR3 is TGTGCCAGCAGCTTACCCCGGGACAGGGGGCGGACTGAAGCTTTCTTT. This rearrangement joins TRBV13 to TRBJ1-1; 12 nucleotides line up with TRBD1. Germline lookup yields CDR1 PRHDT and CDR2 FYEKMQ (reference sequence). V shed 2 bases, J shed 5 bases, and the junction held 6 bases outside the gene matches. CDR3 length equals 16 residues.

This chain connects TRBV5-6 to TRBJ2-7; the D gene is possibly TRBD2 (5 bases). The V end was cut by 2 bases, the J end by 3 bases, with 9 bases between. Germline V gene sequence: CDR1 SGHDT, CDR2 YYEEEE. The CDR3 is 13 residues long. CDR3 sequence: CASSLLGDYEQYF. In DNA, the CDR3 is TGTGCCAGCAGCTTATTGGGAGACTACGAGCAGTACTTC. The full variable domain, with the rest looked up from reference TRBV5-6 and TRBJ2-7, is DAGVTQSPTHLIKTRGQQVTLRCSPKSGHDTVSWYQQALGQGPQFIFQYYEEEERQRGNFPDRFSGHQFPNYSSELNVNALLLGDSALYLCASSLLGDYEQYFGPGTRLTVT.

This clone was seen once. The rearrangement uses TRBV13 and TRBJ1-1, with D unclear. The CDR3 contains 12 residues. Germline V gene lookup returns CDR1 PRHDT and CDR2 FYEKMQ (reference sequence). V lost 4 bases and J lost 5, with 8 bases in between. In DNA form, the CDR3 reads TGTGCCAGCAGCTCCGTGGGGACTGAAGCTTTCTTT. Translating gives CASSSVGTEAFF.

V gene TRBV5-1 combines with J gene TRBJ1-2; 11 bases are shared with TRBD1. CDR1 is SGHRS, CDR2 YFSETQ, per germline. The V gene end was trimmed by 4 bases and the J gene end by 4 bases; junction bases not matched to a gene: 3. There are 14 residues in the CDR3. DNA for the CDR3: TGCGCCAGCAGCCCCGGGACAGGGGGCTATGGCTACACCTTC. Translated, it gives CASSPGTGGYGYTF.

The CDR3 spells CASSYGRNTEAFF. CDR3 in DNA: TGTGCCAGCAGTTACGGAAGGAACACTGAAGCTTTCTTT. The gene calls are TRBV6-5 and TRBJ1-1; D not resolved. The V end lost 2 bases, the J end lost 1 base, and 5 bases lay between the germline ends. CDR3 length: 13 amino acids. Looked up from germline, CDR1 is MNHEY and CDR2 is SVGAGI.

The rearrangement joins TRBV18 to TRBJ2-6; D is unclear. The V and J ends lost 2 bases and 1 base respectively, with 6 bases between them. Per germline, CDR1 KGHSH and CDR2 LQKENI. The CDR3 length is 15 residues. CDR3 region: CASSPMTSGANVLTF. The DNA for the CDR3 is TGTGCCAGCTCACCAATGACTTCTGGGGCCAACGTCCTGACTTTC.

The CDR3 DNA reads TGTGCCAGCAGTCCCCAGACGCGGGGGAACTTTAATGAAAAACTGTTTTTT. Translated, it gives CASSPQTRGNFNEKLFF. The chain is built from TRBV28 and TRBJ1-4; maybe TRBD1 (5 bases). Per germline, CDR1 MDHEN and CDR2 SYDVKM. The V and J ends lost 5 bases and 4 bases respectively, with 20 bases between them. The CDR3 is 17 residues long. Based on the CDR3 plus reference TRBV28 and TRBJ1-4, the full variable domain is DVKVTQSSRYLVKRTGEKVFLECVQDMDHENMFWYRQDPGLGLRLIYFSYDVKMKEKGDIPEGYSVSREKKERFSLILESASTNQTSMYLCASSPQTRGNFNEKLFFGSGTQLSVL.

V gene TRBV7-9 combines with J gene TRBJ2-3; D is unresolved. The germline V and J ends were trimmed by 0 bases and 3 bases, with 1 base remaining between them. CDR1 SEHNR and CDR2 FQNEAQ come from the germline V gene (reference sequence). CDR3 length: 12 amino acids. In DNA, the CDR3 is TGTGCCAGCAGCTTAGCGACAGATACGCAGTATTTT. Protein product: CASSLATDTQYF.

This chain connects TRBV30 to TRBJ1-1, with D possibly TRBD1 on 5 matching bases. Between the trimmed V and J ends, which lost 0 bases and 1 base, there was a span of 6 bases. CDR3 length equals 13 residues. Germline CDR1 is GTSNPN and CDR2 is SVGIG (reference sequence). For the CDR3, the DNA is TGTGCCTGGAGTGTTAGGGGGAACACTGAAGCTTTCTTT. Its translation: CAWSVRGNTEAFF.

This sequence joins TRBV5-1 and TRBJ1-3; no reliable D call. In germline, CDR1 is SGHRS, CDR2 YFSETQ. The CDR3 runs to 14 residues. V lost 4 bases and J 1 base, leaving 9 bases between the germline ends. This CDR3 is CASSPGESGNTIYF. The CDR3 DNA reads TGCGCCAGCAGCCCTGGGGAGTCTGGAAACACCATATATTTT.

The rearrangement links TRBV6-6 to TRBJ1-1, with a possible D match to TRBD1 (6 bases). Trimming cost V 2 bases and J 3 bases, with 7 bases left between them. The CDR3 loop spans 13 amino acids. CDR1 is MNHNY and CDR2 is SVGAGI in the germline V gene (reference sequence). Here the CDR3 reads CASSYRGDTEAFF. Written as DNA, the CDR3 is TGTGCCAGCAGTTACAGGGGGGACACTGAAGCTTTCTTT.

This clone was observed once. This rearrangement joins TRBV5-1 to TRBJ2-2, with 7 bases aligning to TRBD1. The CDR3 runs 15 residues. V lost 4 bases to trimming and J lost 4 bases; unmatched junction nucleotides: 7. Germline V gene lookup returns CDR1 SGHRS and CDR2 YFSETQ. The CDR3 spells CASSPGQDSTGELFF. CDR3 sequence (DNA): TGCGCCAGCAGCCCCGGACAGGATAGCACCGGGGAGCTGTTTTTT.

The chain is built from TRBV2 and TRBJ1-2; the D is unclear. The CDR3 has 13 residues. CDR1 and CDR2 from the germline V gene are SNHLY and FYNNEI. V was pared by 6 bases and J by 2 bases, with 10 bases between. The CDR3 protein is CASRGDVNYGYTF. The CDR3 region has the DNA TGTGCCAGCAGGGGTGACGTGAACTATGGCTACACCTTC.

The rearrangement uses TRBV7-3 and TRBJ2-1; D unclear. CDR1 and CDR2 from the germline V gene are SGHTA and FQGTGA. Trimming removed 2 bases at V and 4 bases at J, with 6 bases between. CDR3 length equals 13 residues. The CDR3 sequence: CASSLRSYNEQFF. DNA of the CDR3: TGTGCCAGCAGCTTACGGTCATACAATGAGCAGTTCTTC.

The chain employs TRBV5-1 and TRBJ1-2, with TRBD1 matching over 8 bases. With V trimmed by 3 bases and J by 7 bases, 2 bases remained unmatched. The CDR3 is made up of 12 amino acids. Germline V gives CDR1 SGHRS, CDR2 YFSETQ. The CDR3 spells CASSSGQGGYTF. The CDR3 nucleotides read TGCGCCAGCAGCTCTGGACAGGGTGGCTACACCTTC.

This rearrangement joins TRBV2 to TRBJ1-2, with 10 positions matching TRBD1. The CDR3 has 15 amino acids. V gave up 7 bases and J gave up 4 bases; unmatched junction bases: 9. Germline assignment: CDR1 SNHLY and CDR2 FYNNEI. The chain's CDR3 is CASNRGQGDIYGYTF. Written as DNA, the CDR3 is TGTGCCAGCAATCGTGGACAGGGGGACATCTATGGCTACACCTTC.

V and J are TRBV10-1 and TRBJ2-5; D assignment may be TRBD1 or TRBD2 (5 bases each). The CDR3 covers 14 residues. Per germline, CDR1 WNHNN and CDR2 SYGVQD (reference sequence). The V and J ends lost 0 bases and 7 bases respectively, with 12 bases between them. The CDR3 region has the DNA TGCGCCAGCAGTGAGTCAGGGGACCCCTGGACCCAGTACTTC. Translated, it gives CASSESGDPWTQYF.

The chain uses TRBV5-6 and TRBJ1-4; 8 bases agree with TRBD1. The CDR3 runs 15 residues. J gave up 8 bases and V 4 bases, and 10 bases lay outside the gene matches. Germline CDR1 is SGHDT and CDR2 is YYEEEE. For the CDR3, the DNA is TGTGCCAGCAGCCTCCGAACCGGGACAGGAGAAAAACTGTTTTTT. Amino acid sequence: CASSLRTGTGEKLFF.

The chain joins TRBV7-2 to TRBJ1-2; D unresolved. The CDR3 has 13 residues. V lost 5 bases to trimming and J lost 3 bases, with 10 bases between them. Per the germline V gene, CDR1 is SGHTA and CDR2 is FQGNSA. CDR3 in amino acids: CASSPDTDYGYTF. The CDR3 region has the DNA TGTGCCAGCAGCCCAGACACGGACTATGGCTACACCTTC.

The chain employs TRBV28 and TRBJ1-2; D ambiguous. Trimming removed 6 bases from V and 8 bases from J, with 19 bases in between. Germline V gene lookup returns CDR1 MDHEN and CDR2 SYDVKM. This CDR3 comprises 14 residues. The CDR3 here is CASRREAGVVGYTF. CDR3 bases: TGTGCCAGCAGAAGAGAAGCCGGGGTAGTGGGCTACACCTTC.

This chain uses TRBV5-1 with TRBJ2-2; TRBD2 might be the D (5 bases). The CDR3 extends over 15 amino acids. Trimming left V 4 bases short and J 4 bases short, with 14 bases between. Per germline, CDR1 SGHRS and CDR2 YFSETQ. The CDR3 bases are TGCGCCAGCAGCACACCGTTTGCGGGCACCGGGGAGCTGTTTTTT. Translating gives CASSTPFAGTGELFF.

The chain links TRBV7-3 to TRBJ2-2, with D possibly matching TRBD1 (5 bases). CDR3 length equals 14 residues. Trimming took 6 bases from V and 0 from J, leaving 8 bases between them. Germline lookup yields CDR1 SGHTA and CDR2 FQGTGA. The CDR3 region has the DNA TGTGCCAGCAGTCAGGGATCGAACACCGGGGAGCTGTTTTTT. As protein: CASSQGSNTGELFF.

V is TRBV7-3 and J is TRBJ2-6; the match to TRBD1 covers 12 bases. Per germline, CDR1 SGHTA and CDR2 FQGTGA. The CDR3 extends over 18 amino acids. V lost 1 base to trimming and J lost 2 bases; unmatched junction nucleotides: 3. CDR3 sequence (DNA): TGTGCCAGCAGCTTAAAGGGACAGGGGGCAACTGGGGCCAACGTCCTGACTTTC. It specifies CASSLKGQGATGANVLTF.

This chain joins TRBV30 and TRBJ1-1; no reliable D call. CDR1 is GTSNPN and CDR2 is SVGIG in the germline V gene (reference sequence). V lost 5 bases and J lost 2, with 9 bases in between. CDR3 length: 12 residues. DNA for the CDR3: TGTGCCTGGGCCCCGCCTAACACTGAAGCTTTCTTT. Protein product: CAWAPPNTEAFF.

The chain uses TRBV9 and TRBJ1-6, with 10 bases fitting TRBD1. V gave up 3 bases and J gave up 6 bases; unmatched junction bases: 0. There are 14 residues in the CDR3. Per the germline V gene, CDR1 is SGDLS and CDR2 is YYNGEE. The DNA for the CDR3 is TGTGCCAGCAGCGGACAGGGGGCTAATTCACCCCTCCACTTT. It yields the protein CASSGQGANSPLHF.

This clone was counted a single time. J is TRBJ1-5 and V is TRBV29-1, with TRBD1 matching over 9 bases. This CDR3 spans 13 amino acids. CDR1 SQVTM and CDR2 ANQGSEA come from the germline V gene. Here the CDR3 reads CSAGQGGTQPQHF. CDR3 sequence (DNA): TGCAGTGCGGGACAGGGCGGGACTCAGCCCCAGCATTTT.

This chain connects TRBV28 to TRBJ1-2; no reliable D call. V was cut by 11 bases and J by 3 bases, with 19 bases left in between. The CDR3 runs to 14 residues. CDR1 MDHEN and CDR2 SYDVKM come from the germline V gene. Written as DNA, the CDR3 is TGTGCCCTCCGACCATTGGGCGCAGACTATGGCTACACCTTC. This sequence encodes CALRPLGADYGYTF.